A single T cell receptor (beta chain) is shown here with its context. This sample was taken from a study of control samples from healthy donors and cancer patients. Libraries were prepared by immunoSEQ multiplex PCR; TCRdb keeps only in-frame clonotypes and omits some of them. The data show about 410,000 clones, with about nine tenths seen just once and around 6.8% held by the top ten. CDR3 size: 18 residues. Deletions cut 0 bases from V and 5 bases from J, with 23 bases between. CDR1 and CDR2 (germline): GTSNPN, SVGIG (reference sequence). The receptor was derived from a man aged 35 to 55 with head and neck cancer. The sample taken for sequencing was PBMCs. The V gene is TRBV30, the J gene TRBJ1-5, with D possibly TRBD1 on 5 matching bases. The CDR3: CAWSVRVVAGTGDQPQHF. CDR3 in DNA: TGTGCCTGGAGTGTACGGGTGGTGGCAGGGACCGGCGATCAGCCCCAGCATTTT.